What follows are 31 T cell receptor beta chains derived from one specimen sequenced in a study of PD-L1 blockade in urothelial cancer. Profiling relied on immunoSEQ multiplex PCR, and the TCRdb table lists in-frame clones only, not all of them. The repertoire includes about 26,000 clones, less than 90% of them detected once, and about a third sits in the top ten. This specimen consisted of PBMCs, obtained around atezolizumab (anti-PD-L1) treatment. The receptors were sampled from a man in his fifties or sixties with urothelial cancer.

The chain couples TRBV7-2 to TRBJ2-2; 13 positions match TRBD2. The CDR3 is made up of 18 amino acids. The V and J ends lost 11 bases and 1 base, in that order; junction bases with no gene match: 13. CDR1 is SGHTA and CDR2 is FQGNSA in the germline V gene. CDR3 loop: CAAGTSGGAYGNTGELFF. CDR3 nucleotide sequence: TGTGCCGCCGGAACTAGCGGGGGGGCCTATGGGAACACCGGGGAGCTGTTTTTT.

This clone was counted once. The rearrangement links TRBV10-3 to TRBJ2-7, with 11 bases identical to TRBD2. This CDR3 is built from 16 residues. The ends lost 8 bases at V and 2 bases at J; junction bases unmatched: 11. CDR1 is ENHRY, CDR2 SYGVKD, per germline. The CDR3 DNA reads TGTGCCATCGGATCAACTAGCGGGAGTGTCCCCTACGAGCAGTACTTC. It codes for CAIGSTSGSVPYEQYF.

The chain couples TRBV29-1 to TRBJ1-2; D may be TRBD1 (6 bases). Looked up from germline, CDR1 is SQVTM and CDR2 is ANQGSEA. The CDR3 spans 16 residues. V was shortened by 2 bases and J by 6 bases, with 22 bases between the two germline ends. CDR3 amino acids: CSVELRWDNAGDGYTF. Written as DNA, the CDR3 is TGCAGCGTTGAATTGCGGTGGGACAACGCAGGGGATGGCTACACCTTC.

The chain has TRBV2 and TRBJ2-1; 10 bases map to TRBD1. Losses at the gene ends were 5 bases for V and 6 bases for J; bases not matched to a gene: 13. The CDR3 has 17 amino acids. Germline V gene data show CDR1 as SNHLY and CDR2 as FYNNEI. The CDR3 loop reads CASSRPSTGGYSNEQFF. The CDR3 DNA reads TGTGCCAGCAGTAGGCCCTCGACAGGGGGCTATAGCAATGAGCAGTTCTTC.

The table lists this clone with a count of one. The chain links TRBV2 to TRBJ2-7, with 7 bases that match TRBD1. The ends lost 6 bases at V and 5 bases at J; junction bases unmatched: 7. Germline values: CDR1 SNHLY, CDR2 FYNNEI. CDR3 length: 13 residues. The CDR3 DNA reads TGTGCCAGCAGGACCGGGACAGCGAACGAGCAGTACTTC. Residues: CASRTGTANEQYF.

The chain's CDR3 is CASSPRLGGGSGANVLTF. Written as DNA, the CDR3 is TGCGCCAGCAGCCCCCGCTTGGGCGGAGGCTCTGGGGCCAACGTCCTGACTTTC. The chain recombines TRBV5-1 with TRBJ2-6; tentatively, D is TRBD2 (5 bases). The CDR3 totals 18 residues. From germline, CDR1 is SGHRS and CDR2 YFSETQ. V was shortened by 4 bases and J by 0 bases, with 17 bases between the two germline ends. The full variable domain, its missing parts supplied by reference TRBV5-1 and TRBJ2-6, is KAGVTQTPRYLIKTRGQQVTLSCSPISGHRSVSWYQQTPGQGLQFLFEYFSETQRNKGNFPGRFSGRQFSNSRSEMNVSTLELGDSALYLCASSPRLGGGSGANVLTFGAGSRLTVL.

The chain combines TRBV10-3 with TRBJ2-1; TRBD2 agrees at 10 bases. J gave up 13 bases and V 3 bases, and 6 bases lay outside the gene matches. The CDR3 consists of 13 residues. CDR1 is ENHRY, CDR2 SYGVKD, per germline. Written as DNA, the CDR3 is TGTGCCATCAGTGAAAGCGGGAGGGCCGAACAGTTCTTC. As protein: CAISESGRAEQFF.

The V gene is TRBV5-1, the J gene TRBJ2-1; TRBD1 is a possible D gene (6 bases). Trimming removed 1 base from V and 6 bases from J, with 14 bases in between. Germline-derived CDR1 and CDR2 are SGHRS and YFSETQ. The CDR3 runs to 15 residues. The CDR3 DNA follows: TGCGCCAGCAGCTTGAGGACAGACCGAATCAATGAGCAGTTCTTC. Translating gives CASSLRTDRINEQFF.

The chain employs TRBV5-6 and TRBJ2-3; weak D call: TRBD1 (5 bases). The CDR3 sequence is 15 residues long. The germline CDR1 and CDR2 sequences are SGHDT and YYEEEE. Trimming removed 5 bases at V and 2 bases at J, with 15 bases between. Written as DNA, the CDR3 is TGTGCCAGCAGAGTTGCAGGCAGGGACACAGATACGCAGTATTTT. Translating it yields CASRVAGRDTDTQYF.

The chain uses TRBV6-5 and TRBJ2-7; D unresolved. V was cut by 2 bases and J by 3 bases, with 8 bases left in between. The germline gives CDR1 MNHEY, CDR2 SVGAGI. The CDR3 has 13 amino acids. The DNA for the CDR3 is TGTGCCAGCAGTTACGCCCCGAGCTACGAGCAGTACTTC. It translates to CASSYAPSYEQYF.

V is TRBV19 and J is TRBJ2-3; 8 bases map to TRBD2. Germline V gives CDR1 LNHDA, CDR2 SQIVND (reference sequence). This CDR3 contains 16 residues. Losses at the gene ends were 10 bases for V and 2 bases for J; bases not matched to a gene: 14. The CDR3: CATNDAERGYTDTQYF. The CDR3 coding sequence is TGTGCCACAAACGATGCCGAGCGGGGGTACACAGATACGCAGTATTTT.

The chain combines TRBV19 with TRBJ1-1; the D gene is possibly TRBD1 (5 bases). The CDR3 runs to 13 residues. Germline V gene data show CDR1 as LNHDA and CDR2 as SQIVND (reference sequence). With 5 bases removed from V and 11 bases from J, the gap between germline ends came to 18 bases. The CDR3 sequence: CASSSDRDRDAFF. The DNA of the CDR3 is TGTGCCAGTAGTTCAGACAGAGACCGTGATGCTTTCTTT.

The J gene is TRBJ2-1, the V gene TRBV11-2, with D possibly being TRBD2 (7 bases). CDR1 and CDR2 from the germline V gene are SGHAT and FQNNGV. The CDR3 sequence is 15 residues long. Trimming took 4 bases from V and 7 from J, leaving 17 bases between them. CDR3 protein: CASSSPGGAGNEQFF. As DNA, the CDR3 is TGTGCCAGCAGCTCTCCTGGGGGGGCAGGAAATGAGCAGTTCTTC.

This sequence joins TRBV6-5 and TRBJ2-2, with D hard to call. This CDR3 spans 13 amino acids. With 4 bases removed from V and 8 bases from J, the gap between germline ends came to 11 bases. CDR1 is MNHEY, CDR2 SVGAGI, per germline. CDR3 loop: CASSLERSGELFF. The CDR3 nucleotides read TGTGCCAGCAGTTTGGAGAGGTCTGGGGAGCTGTTTTTT.

The CDR3 loop is CASLHLLQETQYF. The CDR3 DNA is TGTGCCAGCCTCCACTTACTTCAAGAGACCCAGTACTTC. The chain combines TRBV6-9 with TRBJ2-5, with D unclear. The CDR3 runs to 13 residues. V lost 8 bases to trimming and J lost 2 bases, with 12 bases between them. CDR1 is MNHGY, CDR2 SVAAGI, per germline.

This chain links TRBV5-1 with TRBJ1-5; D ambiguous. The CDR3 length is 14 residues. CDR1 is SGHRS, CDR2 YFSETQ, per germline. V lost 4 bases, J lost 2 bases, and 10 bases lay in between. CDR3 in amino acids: CASSEGSGNQPQHF. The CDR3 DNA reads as TGCGCCAGCAGCGAGGGTTCCGGCAATCAGCCCCAGCATTTT.

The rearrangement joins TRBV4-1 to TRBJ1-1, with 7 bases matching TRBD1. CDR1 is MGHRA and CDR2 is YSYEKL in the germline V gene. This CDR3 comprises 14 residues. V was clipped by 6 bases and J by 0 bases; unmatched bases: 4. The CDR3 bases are TGCGCCAGCAGGCAGGGGGATCTGAACACTGAAGCTTTCTTT. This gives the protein CASRQGDLNTEAFF.

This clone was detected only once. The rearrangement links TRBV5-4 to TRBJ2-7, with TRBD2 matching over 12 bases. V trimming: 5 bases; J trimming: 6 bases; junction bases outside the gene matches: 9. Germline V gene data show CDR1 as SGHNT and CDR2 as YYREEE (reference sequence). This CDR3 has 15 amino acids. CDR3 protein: CASSPTSGSKVEQYF. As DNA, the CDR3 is TGTGCCAGCAGTCCGACTAGCGGGAGTAAAGTCGAGCAGTACTTC.

The CDR3 region is CAWSAHGIVNQPQHF. The CDR3 DNA reads as TGTGCCTGGAGTGCTCACGGGATAGTCAATCAGCCCCAGCATTTT. This chain uses TRBV30 with TRBJ1-5; D is ambiguous. V gave up 1 base and J gave up 3 bases, with 13 bases separating them. The CDR3 totals 15 residues. In germline, CDR1 is GTSNPN, CDR2 SVGIG (reference sequence).

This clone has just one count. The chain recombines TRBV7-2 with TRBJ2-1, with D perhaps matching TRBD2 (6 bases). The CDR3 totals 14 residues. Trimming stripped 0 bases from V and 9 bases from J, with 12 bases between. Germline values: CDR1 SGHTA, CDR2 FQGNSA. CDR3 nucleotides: TGTGCCAGCAGCTTAGCGGGAGGCCCACTTGAGCAGTTCTTC. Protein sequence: CASSLAGGPLEQFF. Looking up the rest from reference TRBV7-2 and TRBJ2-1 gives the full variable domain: GAGVSQSPSNKVTEKGKDVELRCDPISGHTALYWYRQSLGQGLEFLIYFQGNSAPDKSGLPSDRFSAERTGGSVSTLTIQRTQQEDSAVYLCASSLAGGPLEQFFGPGTRLTVL.

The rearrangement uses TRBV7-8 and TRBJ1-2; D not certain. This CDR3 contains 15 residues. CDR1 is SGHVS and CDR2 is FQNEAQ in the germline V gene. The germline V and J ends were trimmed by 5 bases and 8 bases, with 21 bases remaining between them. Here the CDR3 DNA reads TGTGCCAGCAGCCCAACCGGGATTCTGGGTATCGGCTACACCTTC. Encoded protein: CASSPTGILGIGYTF.

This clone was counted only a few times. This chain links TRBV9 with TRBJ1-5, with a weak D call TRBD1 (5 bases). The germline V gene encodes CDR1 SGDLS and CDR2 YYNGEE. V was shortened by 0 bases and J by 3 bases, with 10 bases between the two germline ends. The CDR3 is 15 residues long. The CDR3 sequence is CASSVDGGDNQPQHF. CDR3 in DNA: TGTGCCAGCAGCGTAGATGGAGGGGACAATCAGCCCCAGCATTTT. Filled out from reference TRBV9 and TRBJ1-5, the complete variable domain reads DSGVTQTPKHLITATGQRVTLRCSPRSGDLSVYWYQQSLDQGLQFLIQYYNGEERAKGNILERFSAQQFPDLHSELNLSSLELGDSALYFCASSVDGGDNQPQHFGDGTRLSIL.

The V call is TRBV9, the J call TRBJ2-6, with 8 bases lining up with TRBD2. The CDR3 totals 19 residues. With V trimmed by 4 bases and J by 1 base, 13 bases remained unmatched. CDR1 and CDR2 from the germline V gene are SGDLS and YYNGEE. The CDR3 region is CASSPQTGTRRSGANVLTF. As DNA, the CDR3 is TGTGCCAGCAGCCCCCAAACCGGGACTAGAAGATCTGGGGCCAACGTCCTGACTTTC. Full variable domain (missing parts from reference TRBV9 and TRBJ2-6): DSGVTQTPKHLITATGQRVTLRCSPRSGDLSVYWYQQSLDQGLQFLIQYYNGEERAKGNILERFSAQQFPDLHSELNLSSLELGDSALYFCASSPQTGTRRSGANVLTFGAGSRLTVL.

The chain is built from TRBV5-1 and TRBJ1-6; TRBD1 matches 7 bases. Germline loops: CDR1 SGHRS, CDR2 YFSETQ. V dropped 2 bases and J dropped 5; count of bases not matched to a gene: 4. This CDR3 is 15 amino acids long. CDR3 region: CASSFTGVDNSPLHF. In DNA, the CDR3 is TGCGCCAGCAGCTTTACAGGGGTGGATAATTCACCCCTCCACTTT.

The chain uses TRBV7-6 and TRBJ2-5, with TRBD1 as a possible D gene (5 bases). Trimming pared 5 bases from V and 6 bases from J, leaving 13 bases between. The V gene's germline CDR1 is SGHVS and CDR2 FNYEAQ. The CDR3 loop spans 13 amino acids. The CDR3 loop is CASSPGPGKTQYF. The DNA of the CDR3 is TGTGCCAGCAGCCCCGGACCAGGGAAGACCCAGTACTTC.

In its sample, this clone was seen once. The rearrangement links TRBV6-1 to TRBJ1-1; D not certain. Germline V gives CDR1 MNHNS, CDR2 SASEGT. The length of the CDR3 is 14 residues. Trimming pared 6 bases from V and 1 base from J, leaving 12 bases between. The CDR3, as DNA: TGTGCCAGCAGAAAGAATGAGGGGAACACTGAAGCTTTCTTT. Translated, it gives CASRKNEGNTEAFF.

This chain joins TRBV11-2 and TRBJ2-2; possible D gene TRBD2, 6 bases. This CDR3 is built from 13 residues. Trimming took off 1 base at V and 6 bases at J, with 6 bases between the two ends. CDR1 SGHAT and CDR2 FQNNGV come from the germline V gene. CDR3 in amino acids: CASSLGGAGELFF. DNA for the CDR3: TGTGCCAGCAGCTTAGGGGGGGCCGGGGAGCTGTTTTTT. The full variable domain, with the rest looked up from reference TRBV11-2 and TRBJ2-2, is EAGVAQSPRYKIIEKRQSVAFWCNPISGHATLYWYQQILGQGPKLLIQFQNNGVVDDSQLPKDRFSAERLKGVDSTLKIQPAKLEDSAVYLCASSLGGAGELFFGEGSRLTVL.

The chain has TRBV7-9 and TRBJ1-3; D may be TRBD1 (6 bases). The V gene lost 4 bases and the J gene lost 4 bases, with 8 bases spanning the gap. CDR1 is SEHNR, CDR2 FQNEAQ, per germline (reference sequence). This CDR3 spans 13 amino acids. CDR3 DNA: TGTGCCAGCAGCTCTAGGGGGGGAAACACCATATATTTT. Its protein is CASSSRGGNTIYF. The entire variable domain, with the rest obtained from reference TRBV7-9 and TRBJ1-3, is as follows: DTGVSQNPRHKITKRGQNVTFRCDPISEHNRLYWYRQTLGQGPEFLTYFQNEAQLEKSRLLSDRFSAERPKGSFSTLEIQRTEQGDSAMYLCASSSRGGNTIYFGEGSWLTVV.

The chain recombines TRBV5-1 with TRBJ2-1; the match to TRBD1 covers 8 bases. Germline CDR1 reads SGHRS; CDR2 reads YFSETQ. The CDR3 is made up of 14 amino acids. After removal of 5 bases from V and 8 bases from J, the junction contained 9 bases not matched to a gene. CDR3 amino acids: CASRGGQGWDEQFF. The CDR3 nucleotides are TGCGCCAGCAGGGGCGGACAGGGCTGGGATGAGCAGTTCTTC.

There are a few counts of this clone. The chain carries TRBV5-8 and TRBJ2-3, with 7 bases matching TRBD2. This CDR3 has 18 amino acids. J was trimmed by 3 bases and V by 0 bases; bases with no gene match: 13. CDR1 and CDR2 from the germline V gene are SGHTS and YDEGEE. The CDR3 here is CASSLVEVYLGGTDTQYF. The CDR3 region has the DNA TGTGCCAGCAGCTTGGTGGAGGTTTACCTGGGGGGGACAGATACGCAGTATTTT.

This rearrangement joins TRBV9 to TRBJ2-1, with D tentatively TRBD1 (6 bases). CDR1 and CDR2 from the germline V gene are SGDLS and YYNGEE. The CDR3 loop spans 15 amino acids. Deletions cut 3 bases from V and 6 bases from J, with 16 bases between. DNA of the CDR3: TGTGCCAGCAGCGAGGGTCAGACAGGTTCCAATGAGCAGTTCTTC. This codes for CASSEGQTGSNEQFF.